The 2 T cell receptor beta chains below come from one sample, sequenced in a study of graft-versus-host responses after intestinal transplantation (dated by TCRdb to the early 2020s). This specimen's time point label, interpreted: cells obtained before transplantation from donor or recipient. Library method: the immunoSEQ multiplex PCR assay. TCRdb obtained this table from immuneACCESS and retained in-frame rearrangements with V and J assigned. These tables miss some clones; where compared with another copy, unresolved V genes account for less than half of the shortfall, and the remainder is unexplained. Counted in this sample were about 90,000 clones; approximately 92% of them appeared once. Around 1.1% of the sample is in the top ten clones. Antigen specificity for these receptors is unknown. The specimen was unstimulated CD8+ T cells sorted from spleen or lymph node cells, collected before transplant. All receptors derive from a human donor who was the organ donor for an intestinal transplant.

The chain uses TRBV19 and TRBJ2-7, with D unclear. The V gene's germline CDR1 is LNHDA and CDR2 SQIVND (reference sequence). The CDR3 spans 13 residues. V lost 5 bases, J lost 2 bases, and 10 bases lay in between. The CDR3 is CASSSSVAYEQYF. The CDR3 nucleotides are TGTGCCAGTAGTTCCTCGGTTGCCTACGAGCAGTACTTC.

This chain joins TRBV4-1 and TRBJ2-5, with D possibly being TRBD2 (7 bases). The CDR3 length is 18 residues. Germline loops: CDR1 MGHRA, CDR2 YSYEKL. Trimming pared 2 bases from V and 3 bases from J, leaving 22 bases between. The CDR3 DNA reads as TGCGCCAGCAGCCAAAGTTACGGGGGGCGCAAGGCTGAAGAGACCCAGTACTTC. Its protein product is CASSQSYGGRKAEETQYF.